Here is one T cell receptor beta chain with its context. Its target is not known. The germline gives CDR1 MDHEN, CDR2 SYDVKM. The CDR3 has 13 amino acids. Trimming stripped 4 bases from V and 3 bases from J, with 10 bases between. Sample-barcoded 5' priming and a J-beta primer mix drove a second PCR of about 6 to 12 cycles. TCRdb called the 5' RACE reads again in MiXCR, with one record for every CDR3 protein. The table includes roughly 1.6 million distinct CDR3 sequences, about 31% detected once. The sample comes from a study of blood T cells in healthy people across ages. Whole-study results and caveats: Long-lived donors exceeded aged donors in naive CD4+ cells and diversity.

V usage is TRBV28 and J usage is TRBJ2-7; D not certain. The material sequenced was blood. This TCR came from a woman in her thirties in good health. This CDR3 is CASSSQPRYEQYF. CDR3 DNA: TGTGCCAGCAGTTCGCAGCCACGCTACGAGCAGTACTTC.